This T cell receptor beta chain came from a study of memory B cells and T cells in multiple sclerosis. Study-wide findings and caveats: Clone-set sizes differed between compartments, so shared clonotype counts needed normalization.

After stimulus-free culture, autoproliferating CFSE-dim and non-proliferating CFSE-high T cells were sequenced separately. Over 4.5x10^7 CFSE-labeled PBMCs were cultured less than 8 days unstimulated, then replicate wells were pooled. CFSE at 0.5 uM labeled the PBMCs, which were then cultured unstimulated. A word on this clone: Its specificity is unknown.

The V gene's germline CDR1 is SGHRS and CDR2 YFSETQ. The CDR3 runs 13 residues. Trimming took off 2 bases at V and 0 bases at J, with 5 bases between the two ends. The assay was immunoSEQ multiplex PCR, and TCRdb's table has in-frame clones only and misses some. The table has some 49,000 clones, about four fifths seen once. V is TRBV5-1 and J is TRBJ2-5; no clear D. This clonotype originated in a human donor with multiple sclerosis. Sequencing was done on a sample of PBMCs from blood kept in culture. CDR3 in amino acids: CASSFPHQETQYF. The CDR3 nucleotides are TGCGCCAGCAGCTTCCCCCACCAAGAGACCCAGTACTTC.